In this sample, the clone carrying this T cell receptor (beta chain) turned up many times. What it binds is unknown. Preparation of the TCRbeta library used unique molecular identifiers. One entry per CDR3 protein results from TCRdb running MiXCR on the PCR reads. The table has approximately 300,000 distinct CDR3 sequences, about 9.9% seen once. The record originates from a study of T-cell reconstitution after alpha-beta-depleted transplantation in children. Study-level results: At the one-year point after transplant, T-cell counts and TCRbeta diversity were found to come mostly from T cells that had been newly produced. Several hundred expanded graft clones reportedly were the source of alpha-beta T cells about two months after transplant. Certain patients had high TCRbeta diversity at day 60, and it came from recipient T cells and thymic progenitors that survived.

V dropped 6 bases and J dropped 9; count of bases not matched to a gene: 8. This CDR3 comprises 14 residues. The sequence was obtained from a male patient aged 2-15 years who had a stem cell transplant for chronic granulomatous disease, so the T cells may come from the graft donor. This sequence joins TRBV12-3 or TRBV12-4 and TRBJ2-1, with 10 bases that match TRBD2. The input for sequencing was peripheral blood, taken 180 days after TCRalphabeta/CD19-depleted stem cell transplant. CDR3: CASSRAGGPSEQFF. CDR3 DNA sequence: TGTGCCAGCAGCCGAGCGGGAGGGCCGAGTGAGCAGTTCTTC.